The rows below give T cell receptor beta chains drawn from one sample of a study of blood T cell repertoires in COVID-19. Data came from immunoSEQ multiplex PCR; TCRdb stores just in-frame clones and leaves some out. The data contain about 180,000 clones, 85% to 90% of them singletons. Sequencing was done on a sample of PBMCs or T cells enriched from blood (not recorded which). All receptors derive from a man aged 35 to 55 who had recovered from COVID-19. CDR3s leave out the opening cysteine and the closing phenylalanine or tryptophan. Fields, in order: J gene, V gene, clone size, CDR3 protein. Where a row states a size, it is once, few, many or the class of an expanded clone; other rows omit it.

j_call: TRBJ2-3
v_call: TRBV19
clone_size: .
cdr3_aa: ASSHTQTAPSTDTQY

j_call: TRBJ1-2
v_call: TRBV18
clone_size: .
cdr3_aa: ASSPGSGSNYGYT

j_call: TRBJ1-5
v_call: TRBV27
clone_size: .
cdr3_aa: ASRLRGRPFYSNQPQH

j_call: TRBJ1-4
v_call: TRBV28
clone_size: .
cdr3_aa: AGSGQGSATNEKLF

j_call: TRBJ1-4
v_call: TRBV11-2
clone_size: .
cdr3_aa: ASSLIGSSNEKLF

j_call: TRBJ1-2
v_call: TRBV5-6
clone_size: .
cdr3_aa: ASSPIGQGDRGYT

j_call: TRBJ1-5
v_call: TRBV19
clone_size: .
cdr3_aa: ASRTGGQPQH

j_call: TRBJ2-3
v_call: TRBV27
clone_size: .
cdr3_aa: ASSSPGGGTDTQY

j_call: TRBJ1-2
v_call: TRBV30
clone_size: .
cdr3_aa: ACPGTGASYT

j_call: TRBJ2-1
v_call: TRBV19
clone_size: .
cdr3_aa: ASSIDTGYNEQF

j_call: TRBJ2-1
v_call: TRBV19
clone_size: .
cdr3_aa: ASSRTGGSYNEQF

j_call: TRBJ2-3
v_call: TRBV4-1
clone_size: .
cdr3_aa: ASSHPISGTSSTDTQY

j_call: TRBJ2-7
v_call: TRBV6-5
clone_size: .
cdr3_aa: ASGLWGGEQY

j_call: TRBJ1-2
v_call: TRBV4-1
clone_size: few
cdr3_aa: ASSPPQGAGGYT

j_call: TRBJ1-2
v_call: TRBV5-4
clone_size: .
cdr3_aa: ASSPIQGANYGYT

j_call: TRBJ2-3
v_call: TRBV14
clone_size: .
cdr3_aa: ASSPLGGYTDTQY

j_call: TRBJ1-3
v_call: TRBV6-5
clone_size: .
cdr3_aa: ASSQGQVGGNTIY

j_call: TRBJ2-7
v_call: TRBV28
clone_size: .
cdr3_aa: ASLGQFTEQY

j_call: TRBJ1-1
v_call: TRBV5-1
clone_size: .
cdr3_aa: ASSFGGLGTEAF

j_call: TRBJ1-2
v_call: TRBV12-3/TRBV12-4
clone_size: .
cdr3_aa: ASSLWQDYGYT

j_call: TRBJ2-7
v_call: TRBV9
clone_size: .
cdr3_aa: ASSVGGDRDKQY

j_call: TRBJ1-2
v_call: TRBV30
clone_size: .
cdr3_aa: AWSPDSIYGYT

j_call: TRBJ1-1
v_call: TRBV10-1
clone_size: .
cdr3_aa: ASSEAFGRGPEAF

j_call: TRBJ1-1
v_call: TRBV5-6
clone_size: .
cdr3_aa: ASSRTPAGLNTEAF

j_call: TRBJ2-7
v_call: TRBV11-3
clone_size: .
cdr3_aa: ASSLGGWGDRNEQY

j_call: TRBJ1-4
v_call: TRBV15
clone_size: .
cdr3_aa: ATSRPPHRGYNEKLF

j_call: TRBJ2-7
v_call: TRBV3-1/TRBV3-2
clone_size: .
cdr3_aa: ASSQHGLAGGPLYEQY

j_call: TRBJ1-1
v_call: TRBV11-2
clone_size: .
cdr3_aa: ASSLDPEGEAF

j_call: TRBJ2-3
v_call: TRBV7-8
clone_size: .
cdr3_aa: ASSPFLVVSPGQGTDTQY

j_call: TRBJ1-2
v_call: TRBV15
clone_size: .
cdr3_aa: ATSRGGDLYGYT

j_call: TRBJ2-2
v_call: TRBV9
clone_size: .
cdr3_aa: ASSVGGLTNTGELF

j_call: TRBJ1-1
v_call: TRBV30
clone_size: .
cdr3_aa: AWTRDRGYTEAF

j_call: TRBJ1-4
v_call: TRBV30
clone_size: .
cdr3_aa: AWTVSDRINEKLF

j_call: TRBJ2-2
v_call: TRBV4-1
clone_size: .
cdr3_aa: ASSLSGGPNTGELF

j_call: TRBJ1-1
v_call: TRBV9
clone_size: few
cdr3_aa: ASSVGPGGKGDTEAF

j_call: TRBJ1-2
v_call: TRBV5-6
clone_size: .
cdr3_aa: ASSSLKDRTNYGYT

j_call: TRBJ1-2
v_call: TRBV3-1/TRBV3-2
clone_size: .
cdr3_aa: ASGQQGANYGYT

j_call: TRBJ2-1
v_call: TRBV2
clone_size: .
cdr3_aa: ASAPGHPGEQF

j_call: TRBJ1-2
v_call: TRBV7-3
clone_size: .
cdr3_aa: ASSSRQGPYYGYT

j_call: TRBJ2-1
v_call: TRBV4-1
clone_size: .
cdr3_aa: ASSQDTGDEQF

j_call: TRBJ1-1
v_call: TRBV7-8
clone_size: .
cdr3_aa: ASSALSPGDGTEAF

j_call: TRBJ1-1
v_call: TRBV6-5
clone_size: .
cdr3_aa: ASSLGDRFNTEAF

j_call: TRBJ1-3
v_call: TRBV19
clone_size: .
cdr3_aa: ASSIAGGGAGNTIY

j_call: TRBJ2-2
v_call: TRBV7-9
clone_size: .
cdr3_aa: ASSQPDRWGNTGELF

j_call: TRBJ1-5
v_call: TRBV27
clone_size: .
cdr3_aa: ASSLQGGTYSNQPQH

j_call: TRBJ2-4
v_call: TRBV9
clone_size: .
cdr3_aa: ASSVGAGAKNIQY

j_call: TRBJ1-5
v_call: TRBV19
clone_size: few
cdr3_aa: ASSMTGGSNQPQH

j_call: TRBJ1-6
v_call: TRBV3-1/TRBV3-2
clone_size: .
cdr3_aa: ASSQGTENSPLH

j_call: TRBJ1-1
v_call: TRBV30
clone_size: .
cdr3_aa: ARVQGNTEAF

j_call: TRBJ1-2
v_call: TRBV30
clone_size: .
cdr3_aa: AWTGLSYGYT

j_call: TRBJ1-3
v_call: TRBV9
clone_size: .
cdr3_aa: ASSVEVWEDSGNTIY

j_call: TRBJ1-2
v_call: TRBV30
clone_size: .
cdr3_aa: AWQGGGYT

j_call: TRBJ1-1
v_call: TRBV28
clone_size: .
cdr3_aa: ASSLPGDNTEAF

j_call: TRBJ2-7
v_call: TRBV12-3/TRBV12-4
clone_size: .
cdr3_aa: ASRYSGTSEQY